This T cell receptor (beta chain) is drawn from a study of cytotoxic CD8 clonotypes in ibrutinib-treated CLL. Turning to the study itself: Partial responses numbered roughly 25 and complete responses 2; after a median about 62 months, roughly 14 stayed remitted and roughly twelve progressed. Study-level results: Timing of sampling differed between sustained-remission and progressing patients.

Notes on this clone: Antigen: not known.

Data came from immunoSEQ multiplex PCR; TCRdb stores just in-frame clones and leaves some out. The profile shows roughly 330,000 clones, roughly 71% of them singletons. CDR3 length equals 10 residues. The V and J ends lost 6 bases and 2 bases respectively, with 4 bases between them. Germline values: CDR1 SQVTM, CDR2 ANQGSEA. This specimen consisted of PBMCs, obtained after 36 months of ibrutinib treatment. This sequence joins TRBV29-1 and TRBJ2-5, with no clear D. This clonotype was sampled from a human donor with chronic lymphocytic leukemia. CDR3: CSVEQETQYF. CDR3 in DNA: TGCAGCGTAGAACAAGAGACCCAGTACTTC.